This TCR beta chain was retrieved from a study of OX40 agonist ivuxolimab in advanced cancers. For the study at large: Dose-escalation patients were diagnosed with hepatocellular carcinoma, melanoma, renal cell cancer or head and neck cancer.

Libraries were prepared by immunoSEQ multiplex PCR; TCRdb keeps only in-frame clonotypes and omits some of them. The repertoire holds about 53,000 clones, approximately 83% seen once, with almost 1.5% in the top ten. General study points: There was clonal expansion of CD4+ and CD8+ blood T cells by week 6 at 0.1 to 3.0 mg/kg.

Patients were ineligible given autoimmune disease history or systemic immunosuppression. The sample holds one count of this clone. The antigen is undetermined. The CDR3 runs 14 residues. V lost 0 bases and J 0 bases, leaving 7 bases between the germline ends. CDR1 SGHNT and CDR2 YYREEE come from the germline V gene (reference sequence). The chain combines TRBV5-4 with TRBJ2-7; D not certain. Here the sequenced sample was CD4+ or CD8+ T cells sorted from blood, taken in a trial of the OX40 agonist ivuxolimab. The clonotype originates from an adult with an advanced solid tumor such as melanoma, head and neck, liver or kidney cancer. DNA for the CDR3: TGTGCCAGCAGCTTGGGGGGATTCTCCTACGAGCAGTACTTC. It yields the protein CASSLGGFSYEQYF.